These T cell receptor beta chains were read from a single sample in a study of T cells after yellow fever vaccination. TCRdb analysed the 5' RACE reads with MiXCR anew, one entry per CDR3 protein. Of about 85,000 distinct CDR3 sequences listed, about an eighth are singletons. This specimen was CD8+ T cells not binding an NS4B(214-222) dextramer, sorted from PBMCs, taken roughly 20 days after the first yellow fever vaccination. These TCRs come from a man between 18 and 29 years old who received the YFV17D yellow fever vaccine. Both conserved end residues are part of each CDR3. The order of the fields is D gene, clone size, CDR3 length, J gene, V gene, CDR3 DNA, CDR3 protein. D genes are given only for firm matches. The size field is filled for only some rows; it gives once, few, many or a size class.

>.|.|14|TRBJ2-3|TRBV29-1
TGCAGCGTTCCTAGGGGGGGCCGGACAGATACGCAGTATTTT
CSVPRGGRTDTQYF
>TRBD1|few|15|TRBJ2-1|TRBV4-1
TGCGCCAGCAGCCAAGGACAGGGGCTCTCGAATGAGCAGTTCTTC
CASSQGQGLSNEQFF
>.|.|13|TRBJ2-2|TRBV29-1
TGCAGCGTGGCCCAATCCATCACCGGGGAGCTGTTTTTT
CSVAQSITGELFF
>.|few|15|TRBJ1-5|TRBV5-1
TGCGCCAGCAGCTGGGGGCAGGGGAGCAATCAGCCCCAGCATTTT
CASSWGQGSNQPQHF
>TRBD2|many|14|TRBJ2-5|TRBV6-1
TGTGCCAGCAGTGGACTAGCGGGGGGAGAGACCCAGTACTTC
CASSGLAGGETQYF
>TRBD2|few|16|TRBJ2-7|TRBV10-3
TGTGCCATCAGTGAGTGGACTAGCGGGGGATCAGGCGAGCAGTACTTC
CAISEWTSGGSGEQYF
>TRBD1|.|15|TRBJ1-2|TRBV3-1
TGTGCCAGCAGCCAAGGACAGGGGGCTGACTATGGCTACACCTTC
CASSQGQGADYGYTF
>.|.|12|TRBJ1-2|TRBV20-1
TGCAGTGCTAGGGGACTGGGCTCGAGCTACACCTTC
CSARGLGSSYTF
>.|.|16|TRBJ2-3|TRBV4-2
TGTGCCAGCAGCCAAGATCCTGGATACGTCTCAGATACGCAGTATTTT
CASSQDPGYVSDTQYF
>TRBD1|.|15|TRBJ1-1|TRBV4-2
TGTGCCAGCAGCCAACACGGACAGGGGCCCACTGAAGCTTTCTTT
CASSQHGQGPTEAFF
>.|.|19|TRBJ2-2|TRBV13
TGTGCCAGCAGCGAGCTTGGTCGGTCGCAGGGGGAGGACACCGGGGAGCTGTTTTTT
CASSELGRSQGEDTGELFF
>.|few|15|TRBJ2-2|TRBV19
TGTGCCAGTAGTATACAAGGGTATGGCACCGGGGAGCTGTTTTTT
CASSIQGYGTGELFF
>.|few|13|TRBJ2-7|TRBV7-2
TGTGCCAGCAGCTCACTCAGGGCCCACGAGCAGTACTTC
CASSSLRAHEQYF
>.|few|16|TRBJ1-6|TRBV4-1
TGCGCCAGCAGCCAAGATCAAGGGGTAGATAATTCACCCCTCCACTTT
CASSQDQGVDNSPLHF
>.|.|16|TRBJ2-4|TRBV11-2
TGTGCCAGCAGCTTAATGGGAGGACTAGCCAAAAACATTCAGTACTTC
CASSLMGGLAKNIQYF
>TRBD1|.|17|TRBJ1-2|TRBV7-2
TGTGCCAGCAGCTGGTCGCCCCGACAGGGAGGTAACTATGGCTACACCTTC
CASSWSPRQGGNYGYTF
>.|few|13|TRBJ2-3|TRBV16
TGTGCCAGCAGCGAATTCATCGTCGATACGCAGTATTTT
CASSEFIVDTQYF
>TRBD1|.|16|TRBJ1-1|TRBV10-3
TGTGCCATCACCCGGGACAGGGGGAAGAAGAACACTGAAGCTTTCTTT
CAITRDRGKKNTEAFF
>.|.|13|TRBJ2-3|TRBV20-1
TGCAGTGCTCTTCATGCCGACACAGATACGCAGTATTTT
CSALHADTDTQYF
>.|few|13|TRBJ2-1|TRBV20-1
TGCAGTGCTAGAGCGAAGAAGGTCAATGAGCAGTTCTTC
CSARAKKVNEQFF
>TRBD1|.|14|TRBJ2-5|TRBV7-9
TGTGCCAGCAGCGCCGACAGGGACCAAGAGACCCAGTACTTC
CASSADRDQETQYF
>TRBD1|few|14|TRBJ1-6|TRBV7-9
TGTGCCAGCAGCGCGACAGGGATGGATTCACCCCTCCACTTT
CASSATGMDSPLHF
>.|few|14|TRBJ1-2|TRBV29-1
TGCAGCGTTGACTCGGCGGAGGGAGGGTATGGCTACACCTTC
CSVDSAEGGYGYTF
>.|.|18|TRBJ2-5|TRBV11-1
TGTGCCAGCAGCCCGATTACAGGGACCACGGAAACCCATGAGACCCAGTACTTC
CASSPITGTTETHETQYF
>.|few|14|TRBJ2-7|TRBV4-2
TGTGCCAGCAGCCAAGAGGAGGATTCCTACGAGCAGTACTTC
CASSQEEDSYEQYF
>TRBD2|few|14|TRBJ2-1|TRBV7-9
TGTGCCAGCAGCTTCCGGGGGGAGGTGGATGAGCAGTTCTTC
CASSFRGEVDEQFF
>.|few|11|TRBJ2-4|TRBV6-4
TGTGCCAGCAGTAACCTAGAGCATCCGGCATTC
CASSNLEHPAF
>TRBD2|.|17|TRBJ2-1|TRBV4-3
TGCGCCAGCAGCCGCGGACTAGCGGGGGGGCTCAACAATGAGCAGTTCTTC
CASSRGLAGGLNNEQFF
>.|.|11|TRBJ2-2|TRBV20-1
TGCAGTGCTAGTCACACCGGGGAGCTGTTTTTT
CSASHTGELFF
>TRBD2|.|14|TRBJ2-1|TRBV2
TGTGCCAGCACCAGGACTAGCGGGACAAATGAGCAGTTCTTC
CASTRTSGTNEQFF
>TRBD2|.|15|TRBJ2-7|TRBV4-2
TGTGCCAGCTCGGACCGCGGGGGGGCTAAGAACGAGCAGTACTTC
CASSDRGGAKNEQYF
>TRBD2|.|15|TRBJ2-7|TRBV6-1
TGTGCCAGCAACGCAAAGACTAGCGGGGTCTACGAGCAGTACTTC
CASNAKTSGVYEQYF
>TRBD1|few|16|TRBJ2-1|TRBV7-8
TGTGCCAGCAGCTTAAATTCTCAGGGGGACTACAATGAGCAGTTCTTC
CASSLNSQGDYNEQFF
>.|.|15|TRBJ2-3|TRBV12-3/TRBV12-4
TGTGCCAGCAGCTCTCTAGGCCCTGCGACAGATACGCAGTATTTT
CASSSLGPATDTQYF
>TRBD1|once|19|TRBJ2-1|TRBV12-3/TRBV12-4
TGTGCCTGCAGTTCCCTGACAGGGGACGGAATCCATTCCTACAATGAGCAGTTCTTC
CACSSLTGDGIHSYNEQFF
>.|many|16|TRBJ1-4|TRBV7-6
TGTGCCAGCAGCTTGGGAAGGGGCGGCGTTAATGAAAAACTGTTTTTT
CASSLGRGGVNEKLFF
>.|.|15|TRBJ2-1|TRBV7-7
TGTGCCAGCAGCTTAGGGGCCAGCTCCTACAATGAGCAGTTCTTC
CASSLGASSYNEQFF
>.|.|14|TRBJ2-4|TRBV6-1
TGTGCCAGCACCTCCACAGGGACCAAAAACATTCAGTACTTC
CASTSTGTKNIQYF
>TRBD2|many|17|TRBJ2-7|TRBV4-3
TGCGCCAGCAGCCAGGAATGGGTAGCGGGGGATTCCTACGAGCAGTACTTC
CASSQEWVAGDSYEQYF
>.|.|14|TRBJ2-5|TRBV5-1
TGCGCCAGCAGCTTGGAGGGGGGGCAAGAGACCCAGTACTTC
CASSLEGGQETQYF
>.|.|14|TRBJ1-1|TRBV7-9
TGTGCCAGCAGCGAAGGGGCTCCAATCACTGAAGCTTTCTTT
CASSEGAPITEAFF
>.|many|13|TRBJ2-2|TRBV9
TGTGCCAGCAGCGCCCCGAGTGCCGGGGAGCTGTTTTTT
CASSAPSAGELFF
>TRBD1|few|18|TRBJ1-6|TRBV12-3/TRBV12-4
TGTGCCAGCAGTTTGACAGGGAAATTTTCCCTCTATAATTCACCCCTCCACTTT
CASSLTGKFSLYNSPLHF
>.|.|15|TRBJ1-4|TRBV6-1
TGTGCCAGCACGCTGGGCTTGGGGACTAATGAAAAACTGTTTTTT
CASTLGLGTNEKLFF
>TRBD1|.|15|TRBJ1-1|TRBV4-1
TGCGCCAGCAGCCAAGTTCAGGACAGGGCCACTGAAGCTTTCTTT
CASSQVQDRATEAFF
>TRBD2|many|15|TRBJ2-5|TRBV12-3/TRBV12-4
TGTGCCAGCAGCCCTGTGGAAGCGGGGGGAGAGACCCAGTACTTC
CASSPVEAGGETQYF